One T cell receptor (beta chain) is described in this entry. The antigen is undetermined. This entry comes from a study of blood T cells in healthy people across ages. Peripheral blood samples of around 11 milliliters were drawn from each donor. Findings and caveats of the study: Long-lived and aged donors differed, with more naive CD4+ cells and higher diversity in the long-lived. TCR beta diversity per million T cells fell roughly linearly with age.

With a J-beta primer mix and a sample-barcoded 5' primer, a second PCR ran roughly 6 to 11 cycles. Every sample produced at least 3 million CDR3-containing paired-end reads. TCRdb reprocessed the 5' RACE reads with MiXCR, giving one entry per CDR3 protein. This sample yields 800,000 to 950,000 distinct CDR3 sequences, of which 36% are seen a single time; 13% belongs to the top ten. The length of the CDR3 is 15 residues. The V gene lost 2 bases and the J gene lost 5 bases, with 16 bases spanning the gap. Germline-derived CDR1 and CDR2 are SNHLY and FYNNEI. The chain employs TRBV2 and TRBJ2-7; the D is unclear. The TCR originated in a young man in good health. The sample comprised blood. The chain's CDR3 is CASSEILGSSHEQYF. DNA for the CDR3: TGTGCCAGCAGTGAAATCCTGGGTTCGAGCCACGAGCAGTACTTC.